This section outlines one T cell receptor (beta chain) sequence together with its context. The antigen is not known. This was a deep-level run. Sequencing was performed with immunoSEQ multiplex PCR; in TCRdb, only in-frame clones are kept and a portion is missing. The sample carries about 2.2 million clones, just over 90% recorded once. Losses at the gene ends were 4 bases for V and 5 bases for J; bases not matched to a gene: 10. CDR3 length equals 16 residues. Germline CDR1 and CDR2: SGHAT and FQNNGV. The entry originates in a study of shared clonotypes between healthy human individuals. Study at large: Each donor's CD4 naive and CD4 memory cells filled three plates apiece, CD8 naive two, and CD8 memory one.

Study-wide findings and caveats: Relative to clonotypes present in all four donors, those not shared had lower generation probabilities.

As defined, naive CD8 cells were CD45RO-negative and positively selected for CCR7, with terminally differentiated effector memory CD45RA+ cells excluded. Among the donors, all were Caucasian adults who lived in Nashville, Tennessee. J is TRBJ2-5 and V is TRBV11-2, with TRBD2 matching 10 bases. Source material: naive CD8+ T cells from PBMCs. The sequence was obtained from a man between 18 and 29 years old in good health. Some clones in this sample may be carry-over from other donors' samples. The CDR3 is CASSSWGAGGRETQYF. Written as DNA, the CDR3 is TGTGCCAGCAGCTCTTGGGGAGCGGGAGGGAGGGAGACCCAGTACTTC.